This TCR beta chain emerged from a study of control samples from healthy donors and cancer patients. The table came from immunoSEQ multiplex PCR; TCRdb's copy has only in-frame clones and leaves some out. The sample lists 150,000 to 200,000 clones, 70% to 90% occurring once. The V end lost 3 bases, the J end lost 0 bases, and 5 bases lay between the germline ends. CDR1 is LGHDT, CDR2 YNNKEL, per germline (reference sequence). The CDR3 sequence is 13 residues long. What was sequenced was blood. The chain has TRBV3-1 (or the pseudogene TRBV3-2) and TRBJ1-1; D not certain. This TCR derives from a woman younger than 45 in good health. The CDR3, as DNA: TGTGCCAGCAGCCACGACCTGAACACTGAAGCTTTCTTT. Its protein is CASSHDLNTEAFF.